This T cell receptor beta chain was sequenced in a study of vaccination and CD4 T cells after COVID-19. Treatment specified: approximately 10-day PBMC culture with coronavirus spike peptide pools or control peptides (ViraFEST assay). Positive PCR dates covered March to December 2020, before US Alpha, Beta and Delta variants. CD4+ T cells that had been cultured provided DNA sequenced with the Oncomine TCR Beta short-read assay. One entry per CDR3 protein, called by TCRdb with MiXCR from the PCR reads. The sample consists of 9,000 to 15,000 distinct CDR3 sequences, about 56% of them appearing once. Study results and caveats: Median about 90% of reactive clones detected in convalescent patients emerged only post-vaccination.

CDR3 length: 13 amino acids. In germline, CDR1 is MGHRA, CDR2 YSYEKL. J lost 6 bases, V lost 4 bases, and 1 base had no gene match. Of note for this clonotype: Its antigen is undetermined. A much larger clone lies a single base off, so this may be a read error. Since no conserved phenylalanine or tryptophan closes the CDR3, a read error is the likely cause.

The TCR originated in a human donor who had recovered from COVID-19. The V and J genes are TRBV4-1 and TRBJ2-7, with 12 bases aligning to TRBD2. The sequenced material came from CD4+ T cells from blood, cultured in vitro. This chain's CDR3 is CASSPGLAGEQYS. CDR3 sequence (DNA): TGCGCCAGCAGCCCGGGACTAGCGGGCGAGCAGTACTCC.